These 15 T cell receptor beta chains share one sample of origin, sequenced in a study of T-cell reconstitution after alpha-beta-depleted transplantation in children. Construction of the TCRbeta library involved unique molecular identifiers. TCRdb processed the PCR reads anew with MiXCR; each CDR3 protein has one entry. The sample carries 200,000 to 300,000 distinct CDR3 sequences, 12% recorded once. Material: PBMCs from the stem cell graft donor, obtained from the stem cell graft. The receptors stem from a human donor who donated a stem cell graft to a child with acute lymphoblastic leukemia.

In its sample, this clonotype was seen many times. The CDR3 spells CSARVPGVNTGELFF. The CDR3 bases are TGCAGTGCTAGGGTACCGGGTGTGAACACCGGGGAGCTGTTTTTT. The chain is built from TRBV20-1 and TRBJ2-2; no clear D gene. Trimming left V 3 bases short and J 1 base short, with 12 bases between. The CDR3 spans 15 residues. Germline lookup yields CDR1 DFQATT and CDR2 SNEGSKA (reference sequence).

This chain joins TRBV19 and TRBJ1-6; D is unresolved. CDR1 is LNHDA, CDR2 SQIVND, per germline (reference sequence). The CDR3 has 17 residues. V lost 0 bases to trimming and J lost 7 bases, with 16 bases between them. The CDR3 sequence: CASSIDPTSERNSPLHF. CDR3 DNA sequence: TGTGCCAGTAGTATAGATCCAACGTCAGAGAGGAATTCACCCCTCCACTTT.

The chain links TRBV11-2 to TRBJ2-1; no firm D call. V was pared by 5 bases and J by 5 bases, with 13 bases between. This CDR3 is 14 amino acids long. CDR1 is SGHAT and CDR2 is FQNNGV in the germline V gene. The CDR3 nucleotides read TGTGCCAGCAGCCCCCGGGCCATCAACAATGAGCAGTTCTTC. Translated: CASSPRAINNEQFF.

This chain links TRBV6-1 with TRBJ2-7, with TRBD1 matching 10 bases. The CDR3 length is 14 residues. V dropped 6 bases and J dropped 4; count of bases not matched to a gene: 6. Germline-derived CDR1 and CDR2 are MNHNS and SASEGT. CDR3: CASRTGGVPYEQYF. Written as DNA, the CDR3 is TGTGCCAGCAGGACAGGGGGCGTCCCATACGAGCAGTACTTC.

This clonotype was recorded many times. DNA of the CDR3: TGTGCCAGCAGGGATAGGGAGACCCAGTACTTC. Protein sequence: CASRDRETQYF. J is TRBJ2-5 and V is TRBV7-9; D is uncertain. V was shortened by 6 bases and J by 5 bases, with 7 bases between the two germline ends. The CDR3 extends over 11 amino acids. Per germline, CDR1 SEHNR and CDR2 FQNEAQ (reference sequence).

This clonotype was observed at least ten times. V gene TRBV20-1 combines with J gene TRBJ1-1; 9 nucleotides align to TRBD1. The germline V gene has CDR1 DFQATT and CDR2 SNEGSKA (reference sequence). This CDR3 is built from 15 residues. Unmatched junction bases numbered 7, after V lost 5 bases and J lost 0 bases. The CDR3 sequence: CSAGGTGWLNTEAFF. In DNA form, the CDR3 reads TGCAGTGCTGGCGGGACAGGGTGGTTGAACACTGAAGCTTTCTTT.

This clonotype was found many times. The chain is built from TRBV4-2 and TRBJ2-2; D gene unclear. The germline CDR1 and CDR2 sequences are LGHNA and YNFKEQ. The CDR3 contains 16 residues. The ends were cut back, 0 bases at V and 0 bases at J, with 8 bases in the middle. The CDR3 here is CASSQDRPANTGELFF. The DNA of the CDR3 is TGTGCCAGCAGCCAAGATAGGCCGGCGAACACCGGGGAGCTGTTTTTT.

The sample holds many counts of this clonotype. The chain links TRBV6-1 to TRBJ2-3; TRBD2 matches at 11 bases. The CDR3 totals 19 residues. Germline values: CDR1 MNHNS, CDR2 SASEGT. After removal of 5 bases from V and 2 bases from J, the junction contained 15 bases not matched to a gene. CDR3 coding DNA: TGTGCCAGCAGTATCAACCAAAATATACTAGCGGGGGCCACAGATACGCAGTATTTT. Translating gives CASSINQNILAGATDTQYF.

This clonotype was counted a few times. The V gene is TRBV15, the J gene TRBJ2-5; 13 bases match TRBD2. Trimming took 5 bases from V and 5 from J; bases not matched to a gene: 5. This CDR3 contains 15 residues. CDR1 is LNHNV and CDR2 is YYDKDF in the germline V gene (reference sequence). Written as DNA, the CDR3 is TGTGCCACCAGCCCAGGACTAGCGGGAGTGGAGACCCAGTACTTC. The encoded protein is CATSPGLAGVETQYF.

The chain carries TRBV9 and TRBJ2-7, with D possibly called TRBD1 or TRBD2 (5 bases each). Trimming stripped 3 bases from V and 4 bases from J, with 8 bases between. CDR3 length: 12 amino acids. The germline V gene has CDR1 SGDLS and CDR2 YYNGEE. CDR3 nucleotides: TGTGCCAGCAGCGGACAGCGGTACGAGCAGTACTTC. The encoded protein is CASSGQRYEQYF. Using reference TRBV9 and TRBJ2-7 for the parts outside the CDR3, the full variable domain is DSGVTQTPKHLITATGQRVTLRCSPRSGDLSVYWYQQSLDQGLQFLIQYYNGEERAKGNILERFSAQQFPDLHSELNLSSLELGDSALYFCASSGQRYEQYFGPGTRLTVT.

The chain employs TRBV7-9 and TRBJ1-2, with 10 bases matching TRBD1. The CDR3 covers 16 residues. With V trimmed by 5 bases and J by 1 base, 7 bases remained unmatched. CDR1 is SEHNR and CDR2 is FQNEAQ in the germline V gene (reference sequence). In nucleotides, the CDR3 is TGTGCCAGCAGCACCCAGACAGGGGGCCTTAACTATGGCTACACCTTC. It codes for CASSTQTGGLNYGYTF.

This clonotype was counted ten times or more. The chain carries TRBV6-2 or TRBV6-3 and TRBJ2-7; no firm D call. The V end was cut by 10 bases, the J end by 2 bases, with 12 bases between. CDR3 length: 12 amino acids. Germline CDR1 reads MNHEY; CDR2 reads SVGEGT. The CDR3 sequence: CATGRTTYEQYF. The CDR3 nucleotides read TGTGCCACTGGACGGACGACCTACGAGCAGTACTTC.

The sample holds many counts of this clonotype. This sequence joins TRBV5-6 and TRBJ1-2, with D perhaps TRBD1 (5 bases). In germline, CDR1 is SGHDT, CDR2 YYEEEE. Trimming pared 2 bases from V and 8 bases from J, leaving 13 bases between. CDR3 length: 13 residues. DNA of the CDR3: TGTGCCAGCAGCTTTCCGGACACGCAGGGCTACACCTTC. It encodes CASSFPDTQGYTF.

This clonotype has at least ten counts. The chain combines TRBV24-1 with TRBJ2-3, with 7 bases that match TRBD1. This CDR3 comprises 16 residues. Germline V gene data show CDR1 as KGHDR and CDR2 as SFDVKD. V shed 3 bases, J shed 6 bases, and the junction held 11 bases outside the gene matches. The CDR3 reads CATSDHADRARDTQYF. DNA of the CDR3: TGTGCCACCAGTGATCACGCCGACAGGGCCCGGGATACGCAGTATTTT.

CDR3 region: CASSSSQGKRASGQPQHF. The CDR3 DNA is TGTGCCAGCAGTTCTTCCCAGGGGAAACGGGCCTCAGGGCAGCCCCAGCATTTT. The V and J genes are TRBV6-2 or TRBV6-3 and TRBJ1-5; D may be TRBD1 (6 bases). The CDR3 is 18 amino acids. Trimming shortened V by 4 bases and J by 7 bases, and 26 bases separated the two germline ends. Germline CDR1 MNHEY, CDR2 SVGEGT.